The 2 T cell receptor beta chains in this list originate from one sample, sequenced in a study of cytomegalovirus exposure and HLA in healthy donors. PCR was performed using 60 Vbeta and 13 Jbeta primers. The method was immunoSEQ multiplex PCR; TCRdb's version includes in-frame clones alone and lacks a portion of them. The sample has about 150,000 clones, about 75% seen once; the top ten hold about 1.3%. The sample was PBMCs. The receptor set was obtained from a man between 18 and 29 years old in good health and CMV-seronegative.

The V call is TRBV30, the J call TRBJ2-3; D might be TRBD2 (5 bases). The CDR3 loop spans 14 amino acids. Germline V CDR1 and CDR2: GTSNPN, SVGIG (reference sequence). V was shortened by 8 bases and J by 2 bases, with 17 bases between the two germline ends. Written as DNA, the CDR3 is TGTGCCGGGAAGGGCCTTCGGGACACAGATACGCAGTATTTT. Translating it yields CAGKGLRDTDTQYF.

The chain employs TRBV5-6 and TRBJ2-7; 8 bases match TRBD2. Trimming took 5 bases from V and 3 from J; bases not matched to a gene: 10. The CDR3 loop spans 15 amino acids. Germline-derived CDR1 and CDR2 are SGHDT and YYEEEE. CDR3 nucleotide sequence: TGTGCCAGCAGTTTTTCAGGGACTAGTGGCTACGAGCAGTACTTC. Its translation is CASSFSGTSGYEQYF.